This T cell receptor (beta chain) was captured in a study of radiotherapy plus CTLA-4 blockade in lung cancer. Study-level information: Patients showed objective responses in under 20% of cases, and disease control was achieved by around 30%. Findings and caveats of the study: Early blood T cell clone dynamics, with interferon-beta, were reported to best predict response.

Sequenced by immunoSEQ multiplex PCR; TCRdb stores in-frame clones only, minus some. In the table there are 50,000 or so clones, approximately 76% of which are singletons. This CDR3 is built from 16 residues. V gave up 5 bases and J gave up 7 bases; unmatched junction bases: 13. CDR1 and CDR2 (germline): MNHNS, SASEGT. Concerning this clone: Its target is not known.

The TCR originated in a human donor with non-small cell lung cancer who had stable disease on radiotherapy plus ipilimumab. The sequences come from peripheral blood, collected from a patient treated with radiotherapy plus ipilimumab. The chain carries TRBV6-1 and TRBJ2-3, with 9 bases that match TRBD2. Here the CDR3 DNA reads TGTGCCAGCAGTAAAGGTTGGCGGGGGGGTTCGAATACGCAGTATTTT. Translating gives CASSKGWRGGSNTQYF.